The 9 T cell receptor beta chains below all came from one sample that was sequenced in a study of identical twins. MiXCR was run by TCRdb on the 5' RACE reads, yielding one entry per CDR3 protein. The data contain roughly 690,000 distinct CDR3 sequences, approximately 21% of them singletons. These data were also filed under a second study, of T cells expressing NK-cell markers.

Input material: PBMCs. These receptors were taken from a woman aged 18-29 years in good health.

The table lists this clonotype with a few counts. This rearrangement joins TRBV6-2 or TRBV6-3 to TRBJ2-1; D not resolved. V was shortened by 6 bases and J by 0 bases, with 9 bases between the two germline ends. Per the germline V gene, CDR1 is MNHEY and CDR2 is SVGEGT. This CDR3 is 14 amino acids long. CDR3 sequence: CASSRDHSYNEQFF. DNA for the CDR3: TGTGCCAGCAGCCGCGACCACTCCTACAATGAGCAGTTCTTC.

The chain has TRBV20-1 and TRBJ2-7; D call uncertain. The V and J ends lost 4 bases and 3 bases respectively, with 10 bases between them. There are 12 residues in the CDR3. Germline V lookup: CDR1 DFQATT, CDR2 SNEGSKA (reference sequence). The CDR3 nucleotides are TGCAGTGCTAAATTTCTAGACTACGAGCAGTACTTC. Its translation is CSAKFLDYEQYF.

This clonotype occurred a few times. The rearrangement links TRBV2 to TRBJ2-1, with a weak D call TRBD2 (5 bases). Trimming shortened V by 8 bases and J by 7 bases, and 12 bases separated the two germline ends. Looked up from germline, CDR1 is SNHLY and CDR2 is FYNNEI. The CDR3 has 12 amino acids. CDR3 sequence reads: CASGWTQNEQFF. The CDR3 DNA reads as TGTGCCAGCGGTTGGACTCAAAATGAGCAGTTCTTC. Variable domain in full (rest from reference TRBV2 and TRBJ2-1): EPEVTQTPSHQVTQMGQEVILRCVPISNHLYFYWYRQILGQKVEFLVSFYNNEISEKSEIFDDQFSVERPDGSNFTLKIRSTKLEDSAMYFCASGWTQNEQFFGPGTRLTVL.

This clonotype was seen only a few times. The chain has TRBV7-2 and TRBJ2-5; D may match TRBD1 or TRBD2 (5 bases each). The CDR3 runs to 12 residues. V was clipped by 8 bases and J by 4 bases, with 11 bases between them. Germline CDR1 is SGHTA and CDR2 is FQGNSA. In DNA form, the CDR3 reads TGTGCCAGCGGGGGTGATATAGAGACCCAGTACTTC. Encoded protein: CASGGDIETQYF.

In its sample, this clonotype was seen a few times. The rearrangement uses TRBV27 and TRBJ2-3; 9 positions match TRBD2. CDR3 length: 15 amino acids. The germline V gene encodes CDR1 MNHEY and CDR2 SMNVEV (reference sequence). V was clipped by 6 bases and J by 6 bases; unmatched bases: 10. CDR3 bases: TGTGCCAGCAGCTCTAGCGGGACGACTTGGGATACGCAGTATTTT. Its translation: CASSSSGTTWDTQYF.

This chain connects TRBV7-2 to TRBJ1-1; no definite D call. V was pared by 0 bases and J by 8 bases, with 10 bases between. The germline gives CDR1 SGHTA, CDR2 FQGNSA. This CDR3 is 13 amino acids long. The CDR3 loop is CASSLAGLLEAFF. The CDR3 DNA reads TGTGCCAGCAGCTTAGCGGGCCTACTAGAAGCTTTCTTT. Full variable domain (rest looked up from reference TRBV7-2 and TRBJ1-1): GAGVSQSPSNKVTEKGKDVELRCDPISGHTALYWYRQSLGQGLEFLIYFQGNSAPDKSGLPSDRFSAERTGGSVSTLTIQRTQQEDSAVYLCASSLAGLLEAFFGQGTRLTVV.

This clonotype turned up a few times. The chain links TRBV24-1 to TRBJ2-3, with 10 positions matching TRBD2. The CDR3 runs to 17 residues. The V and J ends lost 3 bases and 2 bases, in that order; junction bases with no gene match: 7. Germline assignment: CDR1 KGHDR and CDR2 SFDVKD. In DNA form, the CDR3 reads TGTGCCACCAGTGATCCCCGGACTAGCGGTCACACAGATACGCAGTATTTT. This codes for CATSDPRTSGHTDTQYF.

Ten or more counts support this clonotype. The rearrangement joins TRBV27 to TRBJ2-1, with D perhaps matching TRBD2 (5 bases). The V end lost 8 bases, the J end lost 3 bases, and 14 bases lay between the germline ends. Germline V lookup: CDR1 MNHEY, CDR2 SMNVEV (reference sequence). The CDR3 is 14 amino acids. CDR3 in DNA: TGTGCCAGCGCCGCCCTTGGGAGCTACAATGAGCAGTTCTTC. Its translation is CASAALGSYNEQFF.

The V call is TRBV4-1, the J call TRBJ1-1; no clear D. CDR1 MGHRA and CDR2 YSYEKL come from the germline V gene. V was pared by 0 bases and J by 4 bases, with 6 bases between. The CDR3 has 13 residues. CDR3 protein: CASSQDGRTEAFF. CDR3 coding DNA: TGCGCCAGCAGCCAAGATGGGCGCACTGAAGCTTTCTTT.